These T cell receptor beta chains were read from a single sample in a study of blood T cell repertoires in COVID-19. The protocol was immunoSEQ multiplex PCR, while the TCRdb copy is restricted to in-frame clones and leaves out a portion. The sample carries 200,000 to 300,000 clones, 75% to 95% recorded once. Material for sequencing was peripheral blood. Receptor source: a person between 18 and 35 years old with COVID-19, enrolled during active disease. The CDR3 runs from the conserved cysteine through the conserved F or W. D genes are given only for firm matches. Rows may omit the clone size; those that give it use once, few, many or a size class.

TRBJ2-7,NA,NA,14,TRBV4-3,TGCGCCAGCAGCCAAGATCCCGGGGGCTACGAGCAGTACTTC,CASSQDPGGYEQYF
TRBJ1-2,TRBD1,NA,15,TRBV9,TGTGCCAGCAGCTCTCCCAGGGGACAGTTCTATGGCTACACCTTC,CASSSPRGQFYGYTF
TRBJ2-1,TRBD2,NA,17,TRBV9,TGTGCCAGCAGCGTACCGGGACTAGCGGGAGGTCACAATGAGCAGTTCTTC,CASSVPGLAGGHNEQFF
TRBJ1-2,NA,NA,13,TRBV5-1,TGCGCCAGCAGCTTGTACAGGAACTATGGCTACACCTTC,CASSLYRNYGYTF
TRBJ2-5,TRBD2,NA,15,TRBV7-8,TGTGCCAGCAGCTTACTAGCGGGAGTGGAAGAGACCCAGTACTTC,CASSLLAGVEETQYF
TRBJ2-3,NA,once,12,TRBV19,TGTGCCAGTACCAGCGGGACAGATACGCAGTATTTT,CASTSGTDTQYF
TRBJ2-1,TRBD2,NA,16,TRBV13,TGTGCCAGCAGCTTAGGACTAGCGGGAGTTACCAATGAGCAGTTCTTC,CASSLGLAGVTNEQFF
TRBJ2-1,TRBD2,NA,13,TRBV19,TGTGCCAGTATGTCGACTAGCTTCTATGAGCAGTTCTTC,CASMSTSFYEQFF
TRBJ2-7,NA,few,14,TRBV6-2/TRBV6-3,TGTGCCAGCAGTCTTAGGACAGAAGCCTACGAGCAGTACTTC,CASSLRTEAYEQYF
TRBJ1-1,NA,NA,15,TRBV2,TGTGCCAGCAGGATAACAGGGAGGGTTGACACTGAAGCTTTCTTT,CASRITGRVDTEAFF
TRBJ2-2,NA,once,14,TRBV19,TGTGCCAGTTCCGCGATTTCGAACACCGGGGAGCTGTTTTTT,CASSAISNTGELFF
TRBJ1-6,TRBD1,NA,15,TRBV6-5,TGTGCCAGCAGTTACTCCAGGGGGCGGAATTCACCCCTCCACTTT,CASSYSRGRNSPLHF
TRBJ2-1,TRBD2,once,15,TRBV5-1,TGCGCCAGCAGCTCCCGACTAGCGGGAAGCAATGAGCAGTTCTTC,CASSSRLAGSNEQFF
TRBJ2-1,NA,NA,14,TRBV9,TGTGCCAGCAGCGTAGGAGGGATCGGCAATGAGCAGTTCTTC,CASSVGGIGNEQFF
TRBJ2-7,TRBD2,NA,16,TRBV3-1/TRBV3-2,TGTGCCAGCAGCCAAGCCGCGACTAGCGTCTCCTACGAGCAGTACTTC,CASSQAATSVSYEQYF
TRBJ2-2,TRBD2,NA,15,TRBV25-1,TGTGCCAGCAGTGTGCGGGAGGCTCACACCGGGGAGCTGTTTTTT,CASSVREAHTGELFF
TRBJ1-3,NA,NA,16,TRBV6-6,TGTGCCAGCAGCCCCGACAGACCCACGCTCGGAAACACCATATATTTT,CASSPDRPTLGNTIYF
TRBJ2-7,NA,NA,15,TRBV6-2/TRBV6-3,TGTGCCAGCAGTCTCTTGGGGCAGGGCCGGAACGAGCAGTACTTC,CASSLLGQGRNEQYF
TRBJ2-3,TRBD2,NA,13,TRBV5-1,TGCGCCACTCATAGCGGGAGCACAGATACGCAGTATTTT,CATHSGSTDTQYF
TRBJ1-1,NA,once,14,TRBV7-9,TGTGCCAGCAGCTTAGAGGGGGTGAACACTGAAGCTTTCTTT,CASSLEGVNTEAFF
TRBJ2-2,TRBD1,NA,19,TRBV11-3,TGTGCCAGCAGCGCCCGCAGTGGGACAGGTGGGACGTCGGATGGGGAGCTGTTTTTT,CASSARSGTGGTSDGELFF
TRBJ2-7,TRBD2,once,14,TRBV27,TGTGCCAGCAGTTTAAATAGCGGGAGTTACGAGCAGTACTTC,CASSLNSGSYEQYF
TRBJ2-7,TRBD2,NA,14,TRBV9,TGTGCCAGCAGCGATTTAGCGGGAGGGTACGAGCAGTACTTC,CASSDLAGGYEQYF
TRBJ2-7,TRBD1,NA,14,TRBV7-2,TGTGCCAGCAGCTCTGATTTACAGGGGGCCGAGCAGTACTTC,CASSSDLQGAEQYF
TRBJ2-2,NA,NA,14,TRBV3-1/TRBV3-2,TGTGCCAGCAGCCATAGCCCGGGCACCGGGGAGCTGTTTTTT,CASSHSPGTGELFF
TRBJ2-7,TRBD1,NA,13,TRBV28,TGTGCCAGCAAGGGGACAGGGTCGATCGAGCAGTACTTC,CASKGTGSIEQYF
TRBJ2-1,NA,NA,15,TRBV4-1,TGCGCCAGCAGCCAAGGAGCGTGGCCCCAGGGTGAGCAGTTCTTC,CASSQGAWPQGEQFF
TRBJ1-4,NA,NA,14,TRBV7-9,TGTGCCAGCAGCCCCGAGGGCCCACAGAAAAAACTGTTTTTT,CASSPEGPQKKLFF
TRBJ2-7,TRBD2,NA,15,TRBV11-2,TGTGCCAGCAGCTTTTCTCTTAGCGGGGCCTACGAGCAGTACTTC,CASSFSLSGAYEQYF
TRBJ2-3,NA,NA,12,TRBV27,TGTGCCAGCAGTAAGGGGACAGATACGCAGTATTTT,CASSKGTDTQYF
TRBJ2-1,TRBD2,NA,15,TRBV2,TGTGCCAGCAGTGTACTAGCGGGAGAGGGTATTGAGCAGTTCTTC,CASSVLAGEGIEQFF
TRBJ1-6,NA,NA,16,TRBV9,TGTGCCAGCAGTCCTCAGGGAGGGACGGAGAATTCACCCCTCCACTTT,CASSPQGGTENSPLHF
TRBJ2-7,TRBD1,few,18,TRBV5-1,TGCGCCAGCAGCTTGGGGGGACAGGGCTCTGTAGGGGACTACGAGCAGTACTTC,CASSLGGQGSVGDYEQYF
TRBJ2-1,TRBD2,NA,14,TRBV15,TGTGCCATCAAACTAGCGGGAGGGAGTAATGAGCAGTTCTTC,CAIKLAGGSNEQFF
TRBJ2-1,TRBD1,NA,16,TRBV7-9,TGTGCCAGCAGCCACATGGACAGGGCAGCCTACAATGAGCAGTTCTTC,CASSHMDRAAYNEQFF
TRBJ1-1,TRBD1,once,18,TRBV19,TGTGCCAGTAGTATAGTAAGAGGACAGGGGGGAATGAACACTGAAGCTTTCTTT,CASSIVRGQGGMNTEAFF
TRBJ1-1,TRBD1,NA,17,TRBV5-1,TGCGCCAGCAGCTCAACCGTCCGACAGGGAACGGCCACTGAAGCTTTCTTT,CASSSTVRQGTATEAFF
TRBJ1-5,NA,NA,14,TRBV6-1,TGTGCCAGCGACTACGGAACAGCCAATCAGCCCCAGCATTTT,CASDYGTANQPQHF
TRBJ2-3,TRBD2,NA,16,TRBV7-3,TGTGCCAGCAGCCATGCGAGGACTAGCCCTACAGATACGCAGTATTTT,CASSHARTSPTDTQYF
TRBJ1-1,TRBD1,NA,14,TRBV5-4,TGTGCCAGCAGCTCGGACAGGTGGAACACTGAAGCTTTCTTT,CASSSDRWNTEAFF